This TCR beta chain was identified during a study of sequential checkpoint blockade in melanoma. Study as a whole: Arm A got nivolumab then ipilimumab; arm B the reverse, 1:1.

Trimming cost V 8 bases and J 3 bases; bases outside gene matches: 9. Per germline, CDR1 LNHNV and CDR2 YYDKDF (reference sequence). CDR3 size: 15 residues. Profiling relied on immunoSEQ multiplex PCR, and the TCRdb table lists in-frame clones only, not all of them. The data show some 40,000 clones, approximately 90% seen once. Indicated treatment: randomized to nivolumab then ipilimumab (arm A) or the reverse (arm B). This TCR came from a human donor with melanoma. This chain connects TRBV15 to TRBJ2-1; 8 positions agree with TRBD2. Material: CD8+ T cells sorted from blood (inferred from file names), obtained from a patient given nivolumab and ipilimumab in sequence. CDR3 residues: CATGQLAGNYNEQFF. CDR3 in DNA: TGTGCCACCGGACAGCTAGCGGGCAACTACAATGAGCAGTTCTTC.